These T cell receptor beta chains were read from a single sample in a study of blood T cell repertoires in COVID-19. Some clones are missing from TCRdb's copy, which holds only in-frame ones; the method was immunoSEQ multiplex PCR. The table has 60,000 to 70,000 clones, about 86% seen once. The material sequenced was peripheral blood. All receptors come from a woman aged 60-75 years with acute or convalescent COVID-19. Each CDR3 is given with its conserved first and last residue. The order of the fields is CDR3 DNA, CDR3 protein, J gene, clone size, D gene, V gene. A D gene is named only where the DNA matches it firmly. The size of a clone is reported for some rows only, either as once, few or many, or as a class for expanded clones.

cdr3_nt: TGTGCCACCAGTGAAGGGGTGGGCTACACCTTC
cdr3_aa: CATSEGVGYTF
j_call: TRBJ1-2
clone_size: NA
d_call: NA
v_call: TRBV24-1

cdr3_nt: TGTGCCAGCACGGGACTGGAAAATTCACCCCTCCACTTT
cdr3_aa: CASTGLENSPLHF
j_call: TRBJ1-6
clone_size: NA
d_call: NA
v_call: TRBV6-5

cdr3_nt: TGCGCCAGCAGCCCGACGGGGGGTAGCAATCAGCCCCAGCATTTT
cdr3_aa: CASSPTGGSNQPQHF
j_call: TRBJ1-5
clone_size: few
d_call: NA
v_call: TRBV5-1

cdr3_nt: TGTGCCAGCAGCACCCAAAAGCTTCAAAACTATGGCTACACCTTC
cdr3_aa: CASSTQKLQNYGYTF
j_call: TRBJ1-2
clone_size: NA
d_call: NA
v_call: TRBV21-1

cdr3_nt: TGTGCCAGCTCACTTGACAGGAGCTCACCCCTCCACTTT
cdr3_aa: CASSLDRSSPLHF
j_call: TRBJ1-6
clone_size: NA
d_call: NA
v_call: TRBV18

cdr3_nt: TGTGCCAGTAGTACCGGACAGGGAAATATCGGGGAGCTGTTTTTT
cdr3_aa: CASSTGQGNIGELFF
j_call: TRBJ2-2
clone_size: few
d_call: TRBD1
v_call: TRBV19

cdr3_nt: TGTGCCAGCAGTTTATGGGAGGGGTCCGGGGAGCTGTTTTTT
cdr3_aa: CASSLWEGSGELFF
j_call: TRBJ2-2
clone_size: NA
d_call: NA
v_call: TRBV28

cdr3_nt: TGCAGTGCTAGTTTCGGTATCAATCAGCCCCAGCATTTT
cdr3_aa: CSASFGINQPQHF
j_call: TRBJ1-5
clone_size: NA
d_call: NA
v_call: TRBV20-1

cdr3_nt: TGTGCCAGTAGTATTAAATCGGACTATGGCTACACCTTC
cdr3_aa: CASSIKSDYGYTF
j_call: TRBJ1-2
clone_size: NA
d_call: NA
v_call: TRBV19

cdr3_nt: TGTGCCAGTTCGGGTACGGGACAGAAAAACTATGGCTACACCTTC
cdr3_aa: CASSGTGQKNYGYTF
j_call: TRBJ1-2
clone_size: NA
d_call: TRBD1
v_call: TRBV19

cdr3_nt: TGTGCCAGCAGTCCAAAATATGGCTACACCTTC
cdr3_aa: CASSPKYGYTF
j_call: TRBJ1-2
clone_size: NA
d_call: NA
v_call: TRBV28

cdr3_nt: TGTGCCAGTAGTATTTCGGGAAACACTGAAGCTTTCTTT
cdr3_aa: CASSISGNTEAFF
j_call: TRBJ1-1
clone_size: NA
d_call: NA
v_call: TRBV19

cdr3_nt: TGTGCCACCAGTGATTCGCGCAGGAGGGACAGGATTTACAATGAGCAGTTCTTC
cdr3_aa: CATSDSRRRDRIYNEQFF
j_call: TRBJ2-1
clone_size: NA
d_call: TRBD1
v_call: TRBV24-1

cdr3_nt: TGTGCCAGCAGTCCCGAGACAGGAGCAGTCTTTGGGGCCAACGTCCTGACTTTC
cdr3_aa: CASSPETGAVFGANVLTF
j_call: TRBJ2-6
clone_size: NA
d_call: NA
v_call: TRBV28

cdr3_nt: TGTGCCAGCAGTCTCCCGCGGCCCGGGGGGACCCAGTACTTC
cdr3_aa: CASSLPRPGGTQYF
j_call: TRBJ2-5
clone_size: NA
d_call: NA
v_call: TRBV28

cdr3_nt: TGTGCCAGCAGCCGAGGGGGCGCACACAATGAGCAGTTCTTC
cdr3_aa: CASSRGGAHNEQFF
j_call: TRBJ2-1
clone_size: few
d_call: TRBD1
v_call: TRBV7-9

cdr3_nt: TGTGCCAGCTCACCACCCGAGGGGGCGAGGGAAAAACTGTTTTTT
cdr3_aa: CASSPPEGAREKLFF
j_call: TRBJ1-4
clone_size: NA
d_call: TRBD1
v_call: TRBV18

cdr3_nt: TGTGCCTGGAGTGTCCTGGGACAGAGTACCGGGGAGCTGTTTTTT
cdr3_aa: CAWSVLGQSTGELFF
j_call: TRBJ2-2
clone_size: once
d_call: TRBD1
v_call: TRBV30

cdr3_nt: TGTGCCGTTACTCCGGGACAGCGGACGTGGGCCGACGAGCAGTACTTC
cdr3_aa: CAVTPGQRTWADEQYF
j_call: TRBJ2-7
clone_size: NA
d_call: TRBD1
v_call: TRBV7-8

cdr3_nt: TGTGCCAGCAGTTTCTTCCCAGATACGCAGTATTTT
cdr3_aa: CASSFFPDTQYF
j_call: TRBJ2-3
clone_size: NA
d_call: NA
v_call: TRBV12-3/TRBV12-4

cdr3_nt: TGTGCCAGCAGTAGGGACAGCAACACTGAAGCTTTCTTT
cdr3_aa: CASSRDSNTEAFF
j_call: TRBJ1-1
clone_size: NA
d_call: TRBD1
v_call: TRBV2

cdr3_nt: TGTGCCAGCACGCGGGGGGCAAACCCAGATACGCAGTATTTT
cdr3_aa: CASTRGANPDTQYF
j_call: TRBJ2-3
clone_size: NA
d_call: TRBD2
v_call: TRBV11-2

cdr3_nt: TGTGCCAGCAGCCGAACAGGGTTTGGATCACCCCTCCACTTT
cdr3_aa: CASSRTGFGSPLHF
j_call: TRBJ1-6
clone_size: NA
d_call: NA
v_call: TRBV7-3

cdr3_nt: TGTGCCAGCAGACCCGACAGGGCCGACCATCAGCCCCAGCATTTT
cdr3_aa: CASRPDRADHQPQHF
j_call: TRBJ1-5
clone_size: NA
d_call: TRBD1
v_call: TRBV2

cdr3_nt: TGTGCCAGCAGCCGTGACAGGGGGTCTGGAAACACCATATATTTT
cdr3_aa: CASSRDRGSGNTIYF
j_call: TRBJ1-3
clone_size: NA
d_call: TRBD1
v_call: TRBV5-6

cdr3_nt: TGTGCCAGCAGCAAGGGACTAGCGGGGGGGCGAGAGACCCAGTACTTC
cdr3_aa: CASSKGLAGGRETQYF
j_call: TRBJ2-5
clone_size: NA
d_call: TRBD2
v_call: TRBV5-5

cdr3_nt: TGTGCCAGTAGATCGGGACTAGCGGGAGGGCCATTTGCCTACAATGAGCAGTTCTTC
cdr3_aa: CASRSGLAGGPFAYNEQFF
j_call: TRBJ2-1
clone_size: NA
d_call: TRBD2
v_call: TRBV19

cdr3_nt: TGTGCCAGCAGTTCCTTCGACAGGGGTAGGGAGCAGTACTTC
cdr3_aa: CASSSFDRGREQYF
j_call: TRBJ2-7
clone_size: NA
d_call: TRBD1
v_call: TRBV28

cdr3_nt: TGTGCCAGCAGCTCGTCTCGGGGGATAATGACATTTGAGACCGGGGAGCTGTTTTTT
cdr3_aa: CASSSSRGIMTFETGELFF
j_call: TRBJ2-2
clone_size: NA
d_call: NA
v_call: TRBV9

cdr3_nt: TGTGCCAGCAGCTCGGGGACTAGCGGAGGATCCTACGAGCAGTACTTC
cdr3_aa: CASSSGTSGGSYEQYF
j_call: TRBJ2-7
clone_size: once
d_call: TRBD2
v_call: TRBV7-9

cdr3_nt: TGCAGCGCCAGAGGAGTACAGGGGGCAAACACTGAAGCTTTCTTT
cdr3_aa: CSARGVQGANTEAFF
j_call: TRBJ1-1
clone_size: once
d_call: TRBD1
v_call: TRBV29-1

cdr3_nt: TGCGCCAGCAGCTTACAGGGGATGCAAGAGACCCAGTACTTC
cdr3_aa: CASSLQGMQETQYF
j_call: TRBJ2-5
clone_size: NA
d_call: TRBD1
v_call: TRBV5-1

cdr3_nt: TGTGCCAGCAGCTTGAACTCCGGGAGGTTAATTTACAATGAGCAGTTCTTC
cdr3_aa: CASSLNSGRLIYNEQFF
j_call: TRBJ2-1
clone_size: NA
d_call: TRBD2
v_call: TRBV7-8

cdr3_nt: TGTGCCAGCAGCCGAGGAGGGGACGGCACTGAAGCTTTCTTT
cdr3_aa: CASSRGGDGTEAFF
j_call: TRBJ1-1
clone_size: NA
d_call: NA
v_call: TRBV2

cdr3_nt: TGTGCCAGCAGTCGACAGGGGACAGGGGAGCAGTACTTC
cdr3_aa: CASSRQGTGEQYF
j_call: TRBJ2-7
clone_size: NA
d_call: TRBD1
v_call: TRBV6-5

cdr3_nt: TGTGCCAGCAGCGTGACTAGCGGGGGGGCCTACAATGAGCAGTTCTTC
cdr3_aa: CASSVTSGGAYNEQFF
j_call: TRBJ2-1
clone_size: NA
d_call: TRBD2
v_call: TRBV9

cdr3_nt: TGTGCCTGGGGGCCAGGGGCCGGGGTCAATGAGCAGTTCTTC
cdr3_aa: CAWGPGAGVNEQFF
j_call: TRBJ2-1
clone_size: once
d_call: NA
v_call: TRBV30

cdr3_nt: TGTGCCATCAGTTGGGACAGTAATGAAGCTTTCTTT
cdr3_aa: CAISWDSNEAFF
j_call: TRBJ1-1
clone_size: once
d_call: TRBD1
v_call: TRBV10-3

cdr3_nt: TGTGCCACCAGTGACTCTAACGGGAGCGGGATAGATACGCAGTATTTT
cdr3_aa: CATSDSNGSGIDTQYF
j_call: TRBJ2-3
clone_size: once
d_call: TRBD2
v_call: TRBV24-1

cdr3_nt: TGTGCCGAAGGGGAACCAGTTTACAATGAGCAGTTCTTC
cdr3_aa: CAEGEPVYNEQFF
j_call: TRBJ2-1
clone_size: NA
d_call: NA
v_call: TRBV6-5

cdr3_nt: TGTGCCAGCAGCTTGGGGGGCGCGGGGAGGCAGCCCCAGCATTTT
cdr3_aa: CASSLGGAGRQPQHF
j_call: TRBJ1-5
clone_size: once
d_call: NA
v_call: TRBV5-6

cdr3_nt: TGTGCCAGCAGCTGGGGGCAGGGGGGCACCGGGGAGCTGTTTTTT
cdr3_aa: CASSWGQGGTGELFF
j_call: TRBJ2-2
clone_size: NA
d_call: NA
v_call: TRBV5-5

cdr3_nt: TGTGCCAGTAGTAACGAGGACAGGAACACCGGGGAGCTGTTTTTT
cdr3_aa: CASSNEDRNTGELFF
j_call: TRBJ2-2
clone_size: NA
d_call: NA
v_call: TRBV19

cdr3_nt: TGTGCCAGCAGCCTGTCCGGGACAGGGGGTTCACCCCTCCACTTT
cdr3_aa: CASSLSGTGGSPLHF
j_call: TRBJ1-6
clone_size: once
d_call: TRBD1
v_call: TRBV3-1/TRBV3-2

cdr3_nt: TGTGCCAGCAGCCGGGACAGGGACTACGAGCAGTACTTC
cdr3_aa: CASSRDRDYEQYF
j_call: TRBJ2-7
clone_size: NA
d_call: TRBD1
v_call: TRBV2

cdr3_nt: TGTGCCAGCAGTTTGCCCCTCCTAGGAGGGAACGAGCAGTACTTC
cdr3_aa: CASSLPLLGGNEQYF
j_call: TRBJ2-7
clone_size: NA
d_call: NA
v_call: TRBV28

cdr3_nt: TGTGCCAGCAGTATTTCGGGACAGGGGTTTGAAGCTTTCTTT
cdr3_aa: CASSISGQGFEAFF
j_call: TRBJ1-1
clone_size: once
d_call: TRBD1
v_call: TRBV28

cdr3_nt: TGTGCCAGCAGTTTATGGAGACCGATTAGCTCCTATAATTCACCCCTCCACTTT
cdr3_aa: CASSLWRPISSYNSPLHF
j_call: TRBJ1-6
clone_size: NA
d_call: NA
v_call: TRBV27